This T cell receptor (beta chain) was found in a study of molecular identifiers for immune sequencing clone quantification. Germline V lookup: CDR1 MGHRA, CDR2 YSYEKL. The V end lost 0 bases, the J end lost 1 base, and 12 bases lay between the germline ends. There are 16 residues in the CDR3. Naive CD8 sequencing libraries were generated from roughly 20,000 to 1,000,000 sorted cells, with 10%, 30% or 50% RNA as input. Each CDR3 protein gets one entry after TCRdb re-called the PCR reads with MiXCR. The sample has roughly 630,000 distinct CDR3 sequences, roughly 25% seen once. Sequencing used naive CD8+ T cells from blood, with Jurkat cell RNA spiked in. Stated subset: FACS-sorted CD8+CD4-CCR7+CD45RA+ naive T cells. This clonotype was sampled from a human donor in good health. Some libraries in this study had Jurkat cell RNA spiked in. J is TRBJ1-1 and V is TRBV4-1; D is ambiguous. Written as DNA, the CDR3 is TGCGCCAGCAGCCAAGATGCTTCATGGGGGAACACTGAAGCTTTCTTT. Translated, it gives CASSQDASWGNTEAFF.